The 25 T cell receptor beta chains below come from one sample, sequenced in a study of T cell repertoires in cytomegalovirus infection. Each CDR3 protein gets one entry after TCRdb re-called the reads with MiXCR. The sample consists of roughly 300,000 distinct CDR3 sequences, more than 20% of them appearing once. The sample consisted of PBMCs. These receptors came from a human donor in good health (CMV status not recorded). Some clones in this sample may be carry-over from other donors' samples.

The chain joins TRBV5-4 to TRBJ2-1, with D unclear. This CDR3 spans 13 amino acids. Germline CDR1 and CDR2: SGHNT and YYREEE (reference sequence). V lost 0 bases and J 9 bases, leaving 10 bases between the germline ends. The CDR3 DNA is TGTGCCAGCAGCTTGGGGCCACCGCTTGAGCAGTTCTTC. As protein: CASSLGPPLEQFF.

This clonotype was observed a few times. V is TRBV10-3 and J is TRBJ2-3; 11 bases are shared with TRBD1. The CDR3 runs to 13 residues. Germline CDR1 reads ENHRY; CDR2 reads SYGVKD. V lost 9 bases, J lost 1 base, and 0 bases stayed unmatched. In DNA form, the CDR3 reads TGTGCCATGGGACAGGGGGGCACAGATACGCAGTATTTT. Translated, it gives CAMGQGGTDTQYF.

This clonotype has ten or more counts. CDR3 in DNA: TGTGCCAGCAGCTTGGGGGGAGGAGTGGAGACCCAGTACTTC. Translation: CASSLGGGVETQYF. This chain links TRBV7-3 with TRBJ2-5; D possibly corresponds to TRBD2 (6 bases). Germline V gives CDR1 SGHTA, CDR2 FQGTGA. V lost 3 bases, J lost 5 bases, and 13 bases lay in between. The CDR3 is 14 residues long.

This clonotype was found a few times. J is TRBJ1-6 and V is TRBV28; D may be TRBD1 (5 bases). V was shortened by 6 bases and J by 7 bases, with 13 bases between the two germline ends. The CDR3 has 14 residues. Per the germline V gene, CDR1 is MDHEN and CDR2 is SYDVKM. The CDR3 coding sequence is TGTGCCAGCAGGTCGGGGGTTGGGAATTCACCCCTCCACTTT. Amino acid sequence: CASRSGVGNSPLHF.

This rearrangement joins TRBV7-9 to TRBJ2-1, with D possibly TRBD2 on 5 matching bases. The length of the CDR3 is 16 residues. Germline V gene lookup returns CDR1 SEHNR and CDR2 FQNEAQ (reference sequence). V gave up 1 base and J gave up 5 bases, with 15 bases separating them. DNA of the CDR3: TGTGCCAGCAGCTTAGGTGAGGGCAGCCGAGACAATGAGCAGTTCTTC. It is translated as CASSLGEGSRDNEQFF.

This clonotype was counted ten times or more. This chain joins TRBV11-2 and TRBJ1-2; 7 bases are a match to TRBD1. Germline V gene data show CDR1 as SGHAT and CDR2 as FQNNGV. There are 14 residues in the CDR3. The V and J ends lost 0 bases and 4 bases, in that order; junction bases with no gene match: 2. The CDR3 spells CASSLDRDSYGYTF. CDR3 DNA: TGTGCCAGCAGCTTAGACCGGGACAGCTATGGCTACACCTTC.

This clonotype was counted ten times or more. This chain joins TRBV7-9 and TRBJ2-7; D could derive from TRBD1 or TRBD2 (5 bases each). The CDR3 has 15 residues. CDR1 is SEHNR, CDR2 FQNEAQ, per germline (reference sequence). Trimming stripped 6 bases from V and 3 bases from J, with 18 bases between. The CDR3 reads CASRAADSRDYEQYF. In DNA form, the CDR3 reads TGTGCCAGCAGGGCCGCTGACAGTCGGGACTACGAGCAGTACTTC. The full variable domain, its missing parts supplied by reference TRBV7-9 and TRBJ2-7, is DTGVSQNPRHKITKRGQNVTFRCDPISEHNRLYWYRQTLGQGPEFLTYFQNEAQLEKSRLLSDRFSAERPKGSFSTLEIQRTEQGDSAMYLCASRAADSRDYEQYFGPGTRLTVT.

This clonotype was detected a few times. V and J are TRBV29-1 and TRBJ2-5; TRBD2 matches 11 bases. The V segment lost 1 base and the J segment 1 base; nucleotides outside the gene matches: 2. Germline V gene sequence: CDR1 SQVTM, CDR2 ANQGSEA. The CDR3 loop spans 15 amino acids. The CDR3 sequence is CSVEGLAGGQETQYF. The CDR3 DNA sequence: TGCAGCGTTGAAGGGCTAGCGGGGGGCCAAGAGACCCAGTACTTC.

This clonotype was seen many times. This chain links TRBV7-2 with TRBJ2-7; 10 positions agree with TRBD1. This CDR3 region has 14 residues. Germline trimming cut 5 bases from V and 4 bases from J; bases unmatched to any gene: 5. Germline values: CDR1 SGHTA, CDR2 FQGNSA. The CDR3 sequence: CASSRGQGLYEQYF. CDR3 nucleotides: TGTGCCAGCAGCCGGGGACAGGGGTTATACGAGCAGTACTTC.

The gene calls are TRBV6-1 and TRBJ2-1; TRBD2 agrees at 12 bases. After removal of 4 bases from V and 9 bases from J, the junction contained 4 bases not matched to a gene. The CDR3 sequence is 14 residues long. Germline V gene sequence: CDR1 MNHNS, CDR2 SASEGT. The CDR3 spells CASSALAGGGEQFF. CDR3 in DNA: TGTGCCAGCAGTGCGCTAGCGGGGGGGGGTGAGCAGTTCTTC.

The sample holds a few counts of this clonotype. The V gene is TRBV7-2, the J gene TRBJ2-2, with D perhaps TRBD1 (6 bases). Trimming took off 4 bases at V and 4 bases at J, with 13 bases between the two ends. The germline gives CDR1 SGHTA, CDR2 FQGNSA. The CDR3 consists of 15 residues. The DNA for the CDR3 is TGTGCCAGCAGCTCACAGGGTGGTCGCACCGGGGAGCTGTTTTTT. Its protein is CASSSQGGRTGELFF. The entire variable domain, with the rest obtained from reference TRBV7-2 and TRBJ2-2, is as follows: GAGVSQSPSNKVTEKGKDVELRCDPISGHTALYWYRQSLGQGLEFLIYFQGNSAPDKSGLPSDRFSAERTGGSVSTLTIQRTQQEDSAVYLCASSSQGGRTGELFFGEGSRLTVL.

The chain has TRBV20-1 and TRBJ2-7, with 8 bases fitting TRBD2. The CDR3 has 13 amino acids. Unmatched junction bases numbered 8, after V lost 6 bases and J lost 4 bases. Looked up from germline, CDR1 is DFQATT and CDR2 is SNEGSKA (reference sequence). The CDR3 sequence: CSARGLVLYEQYF. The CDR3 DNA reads TGCAGTGCCCGGGGACTAGTGCTATACGAGCAGTACTTC.

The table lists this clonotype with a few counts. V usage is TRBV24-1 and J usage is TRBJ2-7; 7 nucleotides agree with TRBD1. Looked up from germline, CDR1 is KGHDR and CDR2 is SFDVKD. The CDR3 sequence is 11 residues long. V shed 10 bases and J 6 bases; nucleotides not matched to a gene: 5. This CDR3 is CATEQGREQYF. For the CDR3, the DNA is TGTGCCACAGAACAGGGGCGCGAGCAGTACTTC.

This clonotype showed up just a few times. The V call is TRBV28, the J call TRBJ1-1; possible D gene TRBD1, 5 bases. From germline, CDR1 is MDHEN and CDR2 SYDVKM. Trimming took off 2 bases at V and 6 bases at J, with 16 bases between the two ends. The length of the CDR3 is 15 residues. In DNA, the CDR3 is TGTGCCAGCAGTTTAGGGTCAGGGTGGATTGCTGAAGCTTTCTTT. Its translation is CASSLGSGWIAEAFF.

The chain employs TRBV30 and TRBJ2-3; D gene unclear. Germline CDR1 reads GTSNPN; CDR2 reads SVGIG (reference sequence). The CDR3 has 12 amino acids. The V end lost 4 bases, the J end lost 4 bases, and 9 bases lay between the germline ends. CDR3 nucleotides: TGTGCCTGGACCCTAGGAGCAGATACGCAGTATTTT. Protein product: CAWTLGADTQYF. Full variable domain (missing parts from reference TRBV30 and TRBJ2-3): SQTIHQWPATLVQPVGSPLSLECTVEGTSNPNLYWYRQAAGRGLQLLFYSVGIGQISSEVPQNLSASRPQDRQFILSSKKLLLSDSGFYLCAWTLGADTQYFGPGTRLTVL.

The CDR3: CASSVRQGGAYEQYF. The CDR3, as DNA: TGTGCCAGCAGTGTGAGGCAGGGGGGAGCCTACGAGCAGTACTTC. This chain links TRBV28 with TRBJ2-7, with a possible D match to TRBD1 (7 bases). CDR3 length: 15 amino acids. Deletions cut 5 bases from V and 2 bases from J, with 16 bases between. The V gene's germline CDR1 is MDHEN and CDR2 SYDVKM. Combining the CDR3 with reference TRBV28 and TRBJ2-7 gives the whole variable domain DVKVTQSSRYLVKRTGEKVFLECVQDMDHENMFWYRQDPGLGLRLIYFSYDVKMKEKGDIPEGYSVSREKKERFSLILESASTNQTSMYLCASSVRQGGAYEQYFGPGTRLTVT.

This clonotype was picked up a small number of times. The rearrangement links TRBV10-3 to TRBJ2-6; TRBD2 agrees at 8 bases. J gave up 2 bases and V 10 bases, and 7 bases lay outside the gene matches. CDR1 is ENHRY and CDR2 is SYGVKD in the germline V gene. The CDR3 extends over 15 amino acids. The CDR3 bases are TGTGCCACCTCGGGGGGGGTAACTGGGGCCAACGTCCTGACTTTC. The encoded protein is CATSGGVTGANVLTF.

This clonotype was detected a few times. CDR3 residues: CSGRDASYEQYF. Here the CDR3 DNA reads TGCAGCGGGCGGGACGCCTCCTACGAGCAGTACTTC. The chain has TRBV29-1 and TRBJ2-7, with a weak D call TRBD2 (6 bases). V was pared by 7 bases and J by 0 bases, with 10 bases between. The CDR3 spans 12 residues. Germline assignment: CDR1 SQVTM and CDR2 ANQGSEA.

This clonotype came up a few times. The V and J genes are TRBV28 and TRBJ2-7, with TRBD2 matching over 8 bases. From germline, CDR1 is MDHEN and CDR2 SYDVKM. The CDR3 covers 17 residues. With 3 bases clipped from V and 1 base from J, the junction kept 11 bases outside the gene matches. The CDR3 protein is CASSFYPGLGNSYEQYF. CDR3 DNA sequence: TGTGCCAGCAGTTTCTATCCGGGACTAGGAAATTCCTACGAGCAGTACTTC.

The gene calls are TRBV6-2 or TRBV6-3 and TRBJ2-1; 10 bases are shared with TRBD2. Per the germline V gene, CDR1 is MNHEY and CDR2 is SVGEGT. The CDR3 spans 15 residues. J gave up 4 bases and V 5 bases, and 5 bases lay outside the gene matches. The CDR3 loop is CASSISGRAYNEQFF. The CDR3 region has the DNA TGTGCCAGCAGTATCAGCGGGAGGGCTTACAATGAGCAGTTCTTC.

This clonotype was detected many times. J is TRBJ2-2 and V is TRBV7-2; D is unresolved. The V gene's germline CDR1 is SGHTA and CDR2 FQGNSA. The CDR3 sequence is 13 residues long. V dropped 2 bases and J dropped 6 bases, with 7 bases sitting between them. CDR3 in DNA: TGTGCCAGCAGCTTACGGCCGGCCGGGGAGCTGTTTTTT. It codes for CASSLRPAGELFF.

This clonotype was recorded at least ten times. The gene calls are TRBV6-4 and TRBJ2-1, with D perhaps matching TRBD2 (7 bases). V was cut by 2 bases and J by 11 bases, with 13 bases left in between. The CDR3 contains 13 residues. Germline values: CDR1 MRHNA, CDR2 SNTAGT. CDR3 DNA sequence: TGTGCCAGCAGTGACGGTCGGGGGGCGAAGCAGTTCTTC. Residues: CASSDGRGAKQFF.

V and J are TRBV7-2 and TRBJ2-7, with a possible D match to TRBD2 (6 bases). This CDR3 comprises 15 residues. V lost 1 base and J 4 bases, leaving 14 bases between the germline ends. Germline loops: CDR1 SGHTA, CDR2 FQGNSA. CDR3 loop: CASSLESGDPYEQYF. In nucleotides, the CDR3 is TGTGCCAGCAGCTTAGAATCGGGGGACCCTTACGAGCAGTACTTC.

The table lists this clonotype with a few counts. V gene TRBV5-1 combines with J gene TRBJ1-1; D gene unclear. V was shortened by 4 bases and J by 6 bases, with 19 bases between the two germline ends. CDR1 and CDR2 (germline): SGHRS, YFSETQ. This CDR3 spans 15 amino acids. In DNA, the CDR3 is TGCGCCAGCAGCCGGTCCGATCACCGCACCTCTGAAGCTTTCTTT. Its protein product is CASSRSDHRTSEAFF.

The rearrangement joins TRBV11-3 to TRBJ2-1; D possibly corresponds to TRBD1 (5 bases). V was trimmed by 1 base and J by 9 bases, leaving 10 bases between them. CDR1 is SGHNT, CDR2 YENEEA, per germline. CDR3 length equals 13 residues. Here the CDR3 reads CASSLVYRGEQFF. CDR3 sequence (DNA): TGTGCCAGCAGCTTAGTCTATAGGGGTGAGCAGTTCTTC.